The TCR beta chain under discussion was sequenced for a study of T cells in Graves' hyperthyroidism and ophthalmopathy (dated 2019 in TCRdb). Describing the broader study: Peripheral blood samples were taken at the time of initial diagnosis, prior to any treatment. The roughly 94 discovery patients were randomly divided into training and test sets at a 7:3 ratio. The study also compared thyroid tissue and blood T-cell repertoires from 6 or 7 Graves' hyperthyroidism patients. An independent validation cohort of around 19 hyperthyroidism patients and approximately 17 patients who later progressed to ophthalmopathy tested prospective prediction of ophthalmopathy. To identify distinguishing TCR V-J signatures, a discovery cohort of 100 patients was used, comprising 43 with Graves' ophthalmopathy and 57 with stable Graves' hyperthyroidism. According to the paper, TCR Vbeta CDR3 sequencing was carried out on about 140 peripheral blood samples, which came from some 41 ophthalmopathy, some 73 hyperthyroidism and roughly 17 progressor patients. After sampling, hyperthyroidism patients received methimazole starting at 30 mg daily, and ophthalmopathy patients received high-dose intravenous methylprednisolone.

Hyperthyroidism patients were aged 18 to 65 years and newly diagnosed, with disease duration of less than 2 months. The study excluded patients with uncontrolled infections, other autoimmune diseases, pregnancy or lactation. Clinical symptoms, serum thyroxine and TRAb, thyroid ultrasound, and orbital computed tomography formed the basis for the diagnoses. For progressor patients, blood was drawn at the first diagnosis of hyperthyroidism, before any ophthalmopathy symptoms had appeared. PBMCs were isolated from 7.5 to 10 ml of fresh peripheral blood by Ficoll-Paque density gradient centrifugation. Progressor patients were defined as those initially diagnosed with Graves' hyperthyroidism in whom ophthalmopathy developed during follow-up. Trizol reagent was used to extract total RNA, and RNA quality was then checked on an Agilent 2100 Bioanalyzer. The study at large found these results: In validation, the model predicted progression to ophthalmopathy with approximately 69% sensitivity and roughly 75% specificity, a median of around six months before onset. In cross-validation, a model built on a 13 V-J signature told ophthalmopathy apart from stable hyperthyroidism with just under 90% sensitivity and about 81% specificity, and in testing the same model reached 80%/75%. Most expanded thyroid clonotypes (frequency above 0.001) were also found in blood, which suggests that blood repertoires may mirror thyroid immune responses. Sample size was not statistically predetermined, and blinding of investigators to group allocation was not performed.

The TCR beta CDR3 regions were amplified from RNA transcripts. The first round of RT-PCR for the TCR CDR3 was performed with the HTBI primer set and the Qiagen OneStep RT-PCR kit. Libraries were constructed in a second round of multiplex PCR, after which size selection and purification were carried out. Libraries were sequenced paired-end with 100 bp reads on an Illumina HiSeq2000. As for the original processing: Raw data were processed with SOAPnuke, discarding reads with adapters, uncalled bases, mean Phred below 15, or no exact constant-primer or identifier match. COPE v1.2.5 was used to merge high-quality paired reads, and clonotypes were defined as unique nucleotide sequences. MiTCR v1.1 was used to align the clonotypes against IMGT TRBV, TRBD and TRBJ reference segments. Only V-J combinations with frequency above 0.0001, covering roughly 99% of repertoires, were analysed. The TCS score was defined as F50 (clonal expansion) divided by E x V (chaos), with BLOSUM62-based TCRdist calculated between CDR3 peptides within each V-J. Welch's t-statistics and random forest reduced 514 V-J features to under 15, which were used in a naive Bayes classifier (R e1071). TCRdb applied fastp at Q25 and MiXCR to the public reads, then kept only in-frame beta chains. For every CDR3 protein sequence, its rows merge into one entry that carries the most common genes and DNA. The V and J calls shown here were made by TCRdb, not taken from the authors' results. The sample data list fewer than 900,000 distinct CDR3 sequences, and around a sixth of these were observed just once. The top ten clones comprise roughly a sixth of the sample.

This clonotype has ten or more counts. The antigen it binds to is not known. Nothing much larger sits one base from this clone, and base qualities are not available. This clonotype was obtained from a woman between 45 and 65 years old with Graves' hyperthyroidism that later progressed to Graves' ophthalmopathy. The sample was blood.

CDR3 region: CSASGLPRDSYGYTF. The nucleotides read TGCAGTGCTAGTGGTCTTCCCAGAGACAGCTATGGCTACACCTTC. The chain uses TRBV20-1 and TRBJ1-2; TRBD1 is possibly the D segment (5 matching bases). CDR1 is given as DFQATT and CDR2 as SNEGSKA, both from the germline V gene (reference sequence). Trimming removed 3 bases from V and 4 bases from J, leaving 18 bases between the germline ends. The CDR3, cysteine through phenylalanine, is 15 amino acids long. The kept DNA is CDR3 alone, 45 bases in frame from the first base.